One sample yielded the 29 T cell receptor beta chains listed below, sequenced in a study of identical twins. Via MiXCR, TCRdb re-called the 5' RACE reads, giving one row per CDR3 protein. Seen here are around 1.7 million distinct CDR3 sequences, less than 40% observed once, and the top ten hold approximately 0.25%. What was sequenced was cord blood. The receptors here all came from a newborn girl in good health.

The chain combines TRBV7-6 with TRBJ1-2; D gene unclear. Trimming removed 1 base at V and 6 bases at J, with 9 bases between. From germline, CDR1 is SGHVS and CDR2 FNYEAQ. This CDR3 spans 13 amino acids. This CDR3 reads CASSLGWKNGYTF. The CDR3 DNA reads as TGTGCCAGCAGCTTAGGGTGGAAGAATGGCTACACCTTC.

The chain links TRBV20-1 to TRBJ2-4; D call uncertain. Germline loops: CDR1 DFQATT, CDR2 SNEGSKA (reference sequence). The CDR3 covers 13 residues. V was cut by 5 bases and J by 0 bases, with 8 bases left in between. CDR3 loop: CSAGQIAKNIQYF. The CDR3 DNA reads TGCAGTGCTGGGCAGATAGCCAAAAACATTCAGTACTTC.

Only one count was recorded for this clonotype. The chain links TRBV20-1 to TRBJ2-3; D is perhaps TRBD2 (6 bases). The CDR3 sequence is 14 residues long. The ends were cut back, 3 bases at V and 4 bases at J, with 14 bases in the middle. Germline assignment: CDR1 DFQATT and CDR2 SNEGSKA (reference sequence). The CDR3 loop is CSASIAGWPDTQYF. The CDR3 DNA reads TGCAGTGCTAGTATCGCGGGGTGGCCAGATACGCAGTATTTT.

This chain links TRBV12-3 or TRBV12-4 with TRBJ2-4; no reliable D call. The J call may be incorrect, as the DNA end agrees better with TRBJ2-7. The CDR3 covers 13 residues. The CDR3 nucleotides read TGTGCCAGCAGTCGCGGACCATCTGCCGAGCAGTACTTC. Translation gives CASSRGPSAEQYF.

The chain recombines TRBV24-1 with TRBJ2-7; D is unresolved. Germline V gives CDR1 KGHDR, CDR2 SFDVKD. The germline V and J ends were trimmed by 3 bases and 5 bases, with 4 bases remaining between them. This CDR3 spans 11 amino acids. CDR3 sequence (DNA): TGTGCCACCAGTGATGGGCACGAGCAGTACTTC. Its protein product is CATSDGHEQYF.

The CDR3 is CASSFALAGDNEQYF. The CDR3 nucleotides are TGTGCCAGCAGTTTCGCCCTAGCGGGAGACAATGAGCAGTACTTC. V gene TRBV28 combines with J gene TRBJ2-7, with TRBD2 matching over 10 bases. The germline V gene encodes CDR1 MDHEN and CDR2 SYDVKM. Trimming took 3 bases from V and 7 from J; bases not matched to a gene: 9. This CDR3 comprises 15 residues. The variable domain in full, with the rest retrieved from reference TRBV28 and TRBJ2-7, is DVKVTQSSRYLVKRTGEKVFLECVQDMDHENMFWYRQDPGLGLRLIYFSYDVKMKEKGDIPEGYSVSREKKERFSLILESASTNQTSMYLCASSFALAGDNEQYFGPGTRLTVT.

This chain links TRBV7-9 with TRBJ1-2; no firm D call. There are 13 residues in the CDR3. The ends were cut back, 5 bases at V and 0 bases at J, with 7 bases in the middle. Germline lookup yields CDR1 SEHNR and CDR2 FQNEAQ (reference sequence). The CDR3 DNA is TGTGCCAGCAGCCCAGTACCTAACTATGGCTACACCTTC. Translation gives CASSPVPNYGYTF.

As to this clonotype: A read error is possible here, since a much larger clone lies one base away. The CDR3 sequence: CSAGDSKQPQHF. Written as DNA, the CDR3 is TGCAGCGCCGGGGACAGCAAACAGCCCCAGCATTTT. The chain couples TRBV29-1 to TRBJ1-5; 7 nucleotides agree with TRBD1. The CDR3 is made up of 12 amino acids. Germline V gives CDR1 SQVTM, CDR2 ANQGSEA.

This clonotype was recorded once. J is TRBJ1-1 and V is TRBV20-1; D perhaps matches TRBD1 (5 bases). The CDR3 runs 14 residues. The V gene lost 3 bases and the J gene lost 2 bases, with 13 bases spanning the gap. In germline, CDR1 is DFQATT, CDR2 SNEGSKA (reference sequence). CDR3 bases: TGCAGTGCTAGTGTAGAGGGGCGTAACACTGAAGCTTTCTTT. It encodes CSASVEGRNTEAFF.

The V and J genes are TRBV25-1 and TRBJ2-3; D possibly corresponds to TRBD1 (6 bases). The CDR3 contains 15 residues. Germline CDR1 is MGHDK and CDR2 is SYGVNS. Trimming shortened V by 2 bases and J by 7 bases, and 16 bases separated the two germline ends. The CDR3 DNA reads as TGTGCCAGCAGTGAAGGGTGGGGTGGGACATATACGCAGTATTTT. Residues: CASSEGWGGTYTQYF.

This rearrangement joins TRBV6-1 to TRBJ2-7; no clear D. V lost 10 bases, J lost 2 bases, and 15 bases lay in between. The CDR3 is made up of 13 amino acids. Looked up from germline, CDR1 is MNHNS and CDR2 is SASEGT. The CDR3 nucleotides are TGTGCCACCCGAGAAGGCCCCGCCTACGAGCAGTACTTC. Residues: CATREGPAYEQYF.

The gene calls are TRBV5-1 and TRBJ2-5; D is unresolved. V was clipped by 0 bases and J by 10 bases, with 13 bases between them. The CDR3 consists of 13 residues. In germline, CDR1 is SGHRS, CDR2 YFSETQ. CDR3 sequence (DNA): TGCGCCAGCAGCTTGGAAGGCGGCTCATACCAGTACTTC. Its protein product is CASSLEGGSYQYF. The full variable domain, rest sourced from reference TRBV5-1 and TRBJ2-5, is KAGVTQTPRYLIKTRGQQVTLSCSPISGHRSVSWYQQTPGQGLQFLFEYFSETQRNKGNFPGRFSGRQFSNSRSEMNVSTLELGDSALYLCASSLEGGSYQYFGPGTRLLVL.

V usage is TRBV20-1 and J usage is TRBJ2-7; D remains unclear. This CDR3 spans 13 amino acids. V lost 0 bases, J lost 5 bases, and 11 bases lay in between. The germline V gene encodes CDR1 DFQATT and CDR2 SNEGSKA (reference sequence). CDR3 DNA: TGCAGTGCTAGAGATCAATACTTTGACGAGCAGTACTTC. Protein sequence: CSARDQYFDEQYF.

V usage is TRBV5-6 and J usage is TRBJ1-1; D uncertain. CDR3 length: 15 amino acids. V gave up 2 bases and J gave up 0 bases, with 11 bases separating them. Germline CDR1 reads SGHDT; CDR2 reads YYEEEE. The CDR3 DNA reads as TGTGCCAGCAGCTTTGCCCAGGTCCTGAACACTGAAGCTTTCTTT. This gives the protein CASSFAQVLNTEAFF.

Remarks on this clonotype: Germline and junction disagree at one end, which may indicate a read error. CDR3 protein: CSANFPGQGDSPPHF. Written as DNA, the CDR3 is TGCAGTGCTAACTTCCCGGGACAGGGGGATTCACCCCCCCACTTT. The rearrangement links TRBV20-1 to TRBJ1-6, with 11 positions matching TRBD1. The germline gives CDR1 DFQATT, CDR2 SNEGSKA (reference sequence). The CDR3 length is 15 residues.

The gene calls are TRBV27 and TRBJ2-7; no reliable D call. In germline, CDR1 is MNHEY, CDR2 SMNVEV (reference sequence). V was clipped by 2 bases and J by 2 bases, with 7 bases between them. This CDR3 is 13 amino acids long. DNA for the CDR3: TGTGCCAGCAGTTTACAAAAAACCTACGAGCAGTACTTC. The encoded protein is CASSLQKTYEQYF.

The gene calls are TRBV20-1 and TRBJ1-4, with D maybe TRBD1 (5 bases). The CDR3 has 16 residues. The germline V gene has CDR1 DFQATT and CDR2 SNEGSKA (reference sequence). V was cut by 3 bases and J by 7 bases, with 21 bases left in between. In DNA, the CDR3 is TGCAGTGCTAGTGGGTATAGGGACCCCGTGAGTGAAAAACTGTTTTTT. This translates into CSASGYRDPVSEKLFF.

V is TRBV12-3 or TRBV12-4 and J is TRBJ2-7; TRBD1 aligns across 8 bases. V lost 5 bases, J lost 7 bases, and 13 bases stayed unmatched. The CDR3 loop spans 15 amino acids. The CDR3 spells CASSPRQGTYNEQYF. The CDR3 DNA reads as TGTGCCAGCAGTCCTAGACAGGGGACCTACAATGAGCAGTACTTC.

This clonotype was observed a few times. The chain combines TRBV3-1 with TRBJ2-1; TRBD1 is a possible D gene (5 bases). V was pared by 0 bases and J by 14 bases, with 11 bases between. Germline lookup yields CDR1 LGHDT and CDR2 YNNKEL (reference sequence). The CDR3 has 12 residues. The CDR3: CASSQEKTGEFF. The CDR3 DNA reads as TGTGCCAGCAGCCAAGAGAAAACAGGAGAGTTCTTC.

There are a few counts of this clonotype. V gene TRBV20-1 combines with J gene TRBJ2-7; 11 bases line up with TRBD2. CDR3 length: 18 residues. Trimming cost V 0 bases and J 3 bases; bases outside gene matches: 13. Germline-derived CDR1 and CDR2 are DFQATT and SNEGSKA (reference sequence). CDR3 in DNA: TGCAGTGCTAGAGATCTGGCTAGCGGGGGGTACTGGAACTACGAGCAGTACTTC. Residues: CSARDLASGGYWNYEQYF.

As to this clonotype: A much larger clonotype is one base distant, so this may be a read error. The chain recombines TRBV25-1 with TRBJ2-5; D possibly corresponds to TRBD1 (6 bases). The J call could be wrong; TRBJ2-1 is a better fit for the DNA end. The CDR3 length is 14 residues. Germline CDR1 is MGHDK and CDR2 is SYGVNS. The CDR3 protein is CASSFSGTQETQFF. The CDR3, as DNA: TGTGCCAGCAGTTTCTCCGGGACACAAGAGACCCAGTTCTTC.

This clonotype turned up a few times. V gene TRBV24-1 combines with J gene TRBJ1-2; TRBD1 might be the D (5 bases). V was cut by 9 bases and J by 3 bases, with 10 bases left in between. Germline CDR1 and CDR2: KGHDR and SFDVKD. The CDR3 sequence is 12 residues long. The CDR3 is CATGDAHYGYTF. The CDR3 bases are TGTGCCACCGGGGACGCTCACTATGGCTACACCTTC.

There are many counts of this clonotype. The chain is built from TRBV29-1 and TRBJ2-3, with D tentatively TRBD1 (5 bases). In germline, CDR1 is SQVTM, CDR2 ANQGSEA. The CDR3 has 13 amino acids. Trimming cost V 7 bases and J 2 bases, with 13 bases left between them. For the CDR3, the DNA is TGCAGCGCTGCGCCAGGGAACACAGATACGCAGTATTTT. Amino acids: CSAAPGNTDTQYF.

Many counts were recorded for this clonotype. The chain employs TRBV29-1 and TRBJ2-1; D uncertain. Trimming took off 2 bases at V and 0 bases at J, with 11 bases between the two ends. This CDR3 contains 15 residues. Germline assignment: CDR1 SQVTM and CDR2 ANQGSEA. CDR3 sequence (DNA): TGCAGCGTTGAATCCGACTTTAGCTCCTACAATGAGCAGTTCTTC. Its protein product is CSVESDFSSYNEQFF.

The chain links TRBV4-1 to TRBJ2-1; 10 nucleotides agree with TRBD1. Trimming took 2 bases from V and 3 from J; bases not matched to a gene: 7. CDR1 and CDR2 from the germline V gene are MGHRA and YSYEKL. The CDR3 is 17 amino acids. The CDR3 sequence: CASSQPFGQGDYNEQFF. The DNA of the CDR3 is TGCGCCAGCAGCCAACCCTTTGGACAGGGGGACTACAATGAGCAGTTCTTC.

The V gene is TRBV30, the J gene TRBJ1-2, with 8 positions matching TRBD1. CDR3 length: 13 amino acids. Germline V CDR1 and CDR2: GTSNPN, SVGIG (reference sequence). The ends lost 4 bases at V and 4 bases at J; junction bases unmatched: 5. The CDR3: CAWNPGGAYGYTF. CDR3 nucleotides: TGTGCCTGGAACCCAGGGGGCGCCTATGGCTACACCTTC.

This clonotype has just a few counts. The V and J genes are TRBV28 and TRBJ2-1; no clear D gene. The V and J ends lost 7 bases and 6 bases respectively, with 7 bases between them. This CDR3 contains 11 residues. CDR1 and CDR2 from the germline V gene are MDHEN and SYDVKM. The CDR3 loop is CASNLGNEQFF. As DNA, the CDR3 is TGTGCCAGCAACTTGGGCAATGAGCAGTTCTTC. Based on the CDR3 plus reference TRBV28 and TRBJ2-1, the full variable domain is DVKVTQSSRYLVKRTGEKVFLECVQDMDHENMFWYRQDPGLGLRLIYFSYDVKMKEKGDIPEGYSVSREKKERFSLILESASTNQTSMYLCASNLGNEQFFGPGTRLTVL.

The sample holds many counts of this clonotype. The rearrangement links TRBV4-2 to TRBJ2-1; tentatively, D is TRBD1 (5 bases). This CDR3 is 16 amino acids long. V was shortened by 1 base and J by 0 bases, with 10 bases between the two germline ends. Germline CDR1 LGHNA, CDR2 YNFKEQ. The chain's CDR3 is CASSQGLQGSYNEQFF. The CDR3, as DNA: TGTGCCAGCAGCCAAGGTCTGCAGGGCTCCTACAATGAGCAGTTCTTC.

On this clonotype itself: The germline gene is not matched at one end of the junction; a read error may be the cause. The chain is built from TRBV5-1 and TRBJ1-5; the match to TRBD1 covers 8 bases. The CDR3 covers 15 residues. From germline, CDR1 is SGHRS and CDR2 YFSETQ. In nucleotides, the CDR3 is TGCGCCAGCGGCTTGGCGGACAGGGGCAATCAGCCCCAGCATTTT. Its protein is CASGLADRGNQPQHF.